Included here is one TCR beta chain sequence, with context. Per the original methods: Reference gene primer amplification in the assay estimated nucleated cell counts. The data were produced by immunoSEQ multiplex PCR, yet TCRdb's version contains in-frame clones alone and is incomplete. V, J and clone size derive from that table, while D and trimming were established from the DNA sequence. The sample holds about 170,000 clones, approximately 88% seen once. The sample originates from a study of blood T cell repertoires in COVID-19. Study-wide context: COVID-19 samples from acute and convalescent phases originated in the United States, Italy and Spain. From T cells, B-cell-depleted T cells, or PBMCs came the material, which was cDNA or gDNA.

The CDR3 consists of 15 residues. The V gene's germline CDR1 is SGHVS and CDR2 FQNEAQ. Trimming removed 3 bases from V and 3 bases from J, with 12 bases in between. The source of this sequence is a woman aged 45-65 years with acute or convalescent COVID-19. The J gene is TRBJ1-3, the V gene TRBV7-8, with D perhaps TRBD1 (5 bases). Sequencing was performed on peripheral blood. This CDR3 is CASSFFAGNGNTIYF. CDR3 in DNA: TGTGCCAGCAGCTTCTTCGCAGGGAATGGAAACACCATATATTTT.